This is a list of T cell receptor beta chains from one sample in a study of OX40 agonist ivuxolimab in advanced cancers. Only in-frame clones appear in the TCRdb table, and some are missing; sequencing was by immunoSEQ multiplex PCR. This sample has around 90,000 clones; around nine tenths occur once, and the top ten carry approximately 2.4%. Sequences were derived from CD4+ or CD8+ T cells sorted from blood, sampled in a trial of the OX40 agonist ivuxolimab. The receptors originated from an adult with an advanced solid tumor such as melanoma, head and neck, liver or kidney cancer. Each CDR3 is given with its conserved first and last residue. Fields, in order: clone size, J gene, V gene, D gene, CDR3 protein, CDR3 DNA. A D gene is named only where the DNA matches it firmly. Only part of the rows carry a size: once, few, many, or a class if the clone is expanded.

few | TRBJ2-7 | TRBV4-1 | TRBD2 | CASSQGLVMRTSGAYEQYF | TGCGCCAGCAGCCAGGGATTGGTGATGAGGACTAGCGGGGCCTACGAGCAGTACTTC
NA | TRBJ2-7 | TRBV5-4 | TRBD1 | CASSSRQGRYEQYF | TGTGCCAGCAGCTCCCGACAGGGGAGGTACGAGCAGTACTTC
NA | TRBJ1-2 | TRBV28 | NA | CASETLGGANYGYTF | TGTGCCAGCGAGACGTTAGGCGGAGCTAACTATGGCTACACCTTC
few | TRBJ1-1 | TRBV5-1 | NA | CASTSFQGRPFF | TGCGCCAGCACTTCCTTTCAGGGTCGACCTTTCTTT
NA | TRBJ2-5 | TRBV2 | NA | CASRDPGGETQYF | TGTGCCAGCAGGGATCCTGGCGGGGAGACCCAGTACTTC
NA | TRBJ2-1 | TRBV28 | NA | CASDRTSSYNEQFF | TGTGCCAGCGACCGGACGAGCTCCTACAATGAGCAGTTCTTC
NA | TRBJ2-3 | TRBV2 | TRBD1 | CASSTGQGSTDTQYF | TGTGCCAGCAGTACTGGACAGGGAAGCACAGATACGCAGTATTTT
NA | TRBJ1-4 | TRBV5-1 | NA | CASGDGQINEKLFF | TGCGCCAGCGGCGATGGACAGATTAATGAAAAACTGTTTTTT
once | TRBJ2-7 | TRBV21-1 | NA | CASSKGAETSGRRGYEQYF | TGTGCCAGCAGCAAGGGTGCGGAGACTAGCGGGAGGCGGGGCTACGAGCAGTACTTC
NA | TRBJ2-7 | TRBV2 | NA | CASSERQRSYEQYF | TGTGCCAGCAGTGAACGCCAGAGAAGCTACGAGCAGTACTTC
NA | TRBJ2-5 | TRBV28 | NA | CASSLRGWQGRGETQYF | TGTGCCAGCAGTTTAAGAGGATGGCAGGGGAGGGGAGAGACCCAGTACTTC
NA | TRBJ2-5 | TRBV28 | TRBD2 | CASSLFGGVAGYQETQYF | TGTGCCAGCAGTTTATTTGGAGGTGTAGCGGGGTACCAAGAGACCCAGTACTTC
NA | TRBJ2-7 | TRBV29-1 | NA | CSVEGLSYEQYF | TGCAGCGTGGAAGGGCTTTCCTACGAGCAGTACTTC
NA | TRBJ2-6 | TRBV18 | TRBD1 | CASSRTGTGANVLTF | TGTGCCAGCTCAAGGACAGGGACTGGGGCCAACGTCCTGACTTTC
once | TRBJ2-7 | TRBV19 | NA | CASSEQASYEQYF | TGTGCCAGTAGTGAACAGGCCTCCTACGAGCAGTACTTC
NA | TRBJ2-1 | TRBV2 | NA | CASTSGGGYNEQFF | TGTGCCAGCACGAGCGGAGGGGGCTACAATGAGCAGTTCTTC
NA | TRBJ1-4 | TRBV28 | TRBD1 | CASRDRPPNEKLFF | TGTGCCAGCAGGGACAGGCCCCCTAATGAAAAACTGTTTTTT
NA | TRBJ1-1 | TRBV28 | NA | CASSTPQTGYAFF | TGTGCCAGCAGCACCCCTCAAACAGGGTATGCTTTCTTT
few | TRBJ2-7 | TRBV19 | NA | CASSITEQGSYEQYF | TGTGCCAGTAGTATCACGGAACAGGGCTCCTACGAGCAGTACTTC
NA | TRBJ2-7 | TRBV27 | TRBD2 | CASSPLAGGPYEQYF | TGTGCCAGCAGTCCCCTAGCGGGAGGGCCATACGAGCAGTACTTC
NA | TRBJ2-2 | TRBV19 | NA | CASSSRTGELFF | TGTGCCAGTAGTTCCAGGACCGGGGAGCTGTTTTTT
NA | TRBJ2-3 | TRBV5-1 | TRBD1 | CASTPYGTDTDTQYF | TGCGCCAGCACCCCCTACGGGACAGACACAGATACGCAGTATTTT
NA | TRBJ2-3 | TRBV28 | TRBD2 | CASNRGRGTDTQYF | TGTGCCAGCAACCGCGGGAGGGGTACAGATACGCAGTATTTT
NA | TRBJ2-3 | TRBV10-3 | TRBD2 | CAISEAGNPDTQYF | TGTGCCATCTCGGAAGCGGGAAACCCAGATACGCAGTATTTT
NA | TRBJ2-7 | TRBV10-2 | NA | CASRGETSRPYEQYF | TGCGCCAGCAGGGGGGAGACGTCTAGGCCTTACGAGCAGTACTTC
NA | TRBJ2-3 | TRBV9 | NA | CASSVAGGLLDTQYF | TGTGCCAGCAGCGTAGCCGGGGGGCTGTTGGATACGCAGTATTTT
once | TRBJ1-5 | TRBV28 | NA | CASRASQVWGQPQHF | TGTGCCAGCAGAGCCTCCCAGGTTTGGGGTCAGCCCCAGCATTTT
NA | TRBJ1-2 | TRBV5-1 | NA | CASSLDGNYGYTF | TGCGCCAGCAGCTTGGACGGGAACTATGGCTACACCTTC
NA | TRBJ2-7 | TRBV30 | NA | CAWIDSSKQYF | TGTGCCTGGATCGACAGCTCGAAGCAGTACTTC
NA | TRBJ1-3 | TRBV15 | NA | CATSRNHDSGNTIYF | TGTGCCACCAGCAGAAATCACGACTCTGGAAACACCATATATTTT
NA | TRBJ2-1 | TRBV6-1 | NA | CASRISHNEQFF | TGTGCCAGCAGAATCTCACACAATGAGCAGTTCTTC
NA | TRBJ2-7 | TRBV6-1 | NA | CASSGGRDVSEQYF | TGTGCCAGCAGTGGGGGCAGGGATGTTTCGGAGCAGTACTTC
NA | TRBJ2-7 | TRBV10-3 | TRBD2 | CAISEPSGRSHEQYF | TGTGCCATCAGTGAGCCTAGCGGGAGGTCCCACGAGCAGTACTTC
NA | TRBJ1-2 | TRBV28 | NA | CASSIRRTYGYTF | TGTGCCAGCAGTATTAGGCGAACCTATGGCTACACCTTC
NA | TRBJ2-2 | TRBV10-3 | NA | CATRDFNTGELFF | TGTGCCACTAGGGACTTCAACACCGGGGAGCTGTTTTTT
NA | TRBJ2-7 | TRBV6-5 | NA | CASTSQGTEQYF | TGTGCCAGCACCTCACAGGGAACCGAGCAGTACTTC
once | TRBJ1-2 | TRBV7-9 | NA | CASSLTGAGYGYTF | TGTGCCAGCAGCTTAACTGGGGCGGGTTATGGCTACACCTTC
once | TRBJ2-3 | TRBV7-6 | NA | CASSQRNRDTQYF | TGTGCCAGCAGCCAGAGAAATAGAGATACGCAGTATTTT
NA | TRBJ2-7 | TRBV19 | NA | CASSLVDAEQYF | TGTGCCAGTAGCCTAGTCGACGCCGAGCAGTACTTC